This T cell receptor (beta chain) was sequenced for a study of T cells in localized non-small cell lung cancer. Turning to this clone: Its target is unknown.

The protocol was immunoSEQ multiplex PCR, while the TCRdb copy is restricted to in-frame clones and leaves out a portion. The sample includes tens of thousands of clones, around 89% of them seen just once. The ends lost 3 bases at V and 9 bases at J; junction bases unmatched: 0. CDR3 size: 12 residues. Germline lookup yields CDR1 MNHNS and CDR2 SASEGT. Study results and caveats: Sequence data derive from only one tumor region, so heterogeneity remains possible. Higher blood T cell density tracked longer overall survival. Maximal T cell clonality occurred in uninvolved adjacent lung, with tumor ranking below it. Across samples, adjacent lung featured a median around 55 of the top 100 tumor clones.

V gene TRBV6-1 combines with J gene TRBJ2-1; TRBD1 aligns across 9 bases. The sequencing here drew on peripheral blood, taken before any cancer treatment. The receptor comes from a woman aged 35 to 70 with stage I lung adenocarcinoma. The chain's CDR3 is CASSEDRGEQFF. Written as DNA, the CDR3 is TGTGCCAGCAGTGAGGACAGGGGTGAGCAGTTCTTC.